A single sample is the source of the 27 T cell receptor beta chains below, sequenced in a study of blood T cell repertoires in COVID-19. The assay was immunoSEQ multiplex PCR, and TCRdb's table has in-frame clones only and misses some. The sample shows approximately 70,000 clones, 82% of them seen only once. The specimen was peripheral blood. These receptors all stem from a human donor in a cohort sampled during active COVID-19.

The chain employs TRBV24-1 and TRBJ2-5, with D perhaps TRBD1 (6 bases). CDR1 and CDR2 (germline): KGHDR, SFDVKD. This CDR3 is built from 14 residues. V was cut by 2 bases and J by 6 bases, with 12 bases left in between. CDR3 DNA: TGTGCCACCAGTGATTCATCCAGGGGACAGACCCAGTACTTC. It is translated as CATSDSSRGQTQYF.

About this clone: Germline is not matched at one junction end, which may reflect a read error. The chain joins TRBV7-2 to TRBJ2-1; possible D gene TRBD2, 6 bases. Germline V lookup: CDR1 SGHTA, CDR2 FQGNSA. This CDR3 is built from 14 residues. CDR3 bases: TGTGCCAGCAGCCAAAGGGTCGGGGGTTTCGGGCCGATCTTC. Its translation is CASSQRVGGFGPIF.

CDR3 residues: CASSPTGTGSPVGYEQYF. CDR3 DNA sequence: TGTGCCAGCAGCCCTACGGGGACAGGTTCTCCCGTGGGGTACGAGCAGTACTTC. This chain connects TRBV7-8 to TRBJ2-7; 8 bases fit TRBD1. The V and J ends lost 5 bases and 4 bases, in that order; junction bases with no gene match: 19. This CDR3 contains 18 residues. CDR1 and CDR2 from the germline V gene are SGHVS and FQNEAQ.

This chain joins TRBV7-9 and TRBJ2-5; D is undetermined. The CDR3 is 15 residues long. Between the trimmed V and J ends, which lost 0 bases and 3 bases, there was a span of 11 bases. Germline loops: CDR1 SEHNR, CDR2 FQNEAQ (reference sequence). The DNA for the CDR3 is TGTGCCAGCAGCTTAGCGACTCATTCCGAAGAGACCCAGTACTTC. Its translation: CASSLATHSEETQYF.

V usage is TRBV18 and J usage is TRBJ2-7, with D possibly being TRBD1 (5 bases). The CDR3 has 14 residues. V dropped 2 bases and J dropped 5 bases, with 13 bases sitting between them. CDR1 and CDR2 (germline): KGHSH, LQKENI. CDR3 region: CASSPSGRADEQYF. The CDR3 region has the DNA TGTGCCAGCTCACCATCCGGCAGGGCGGACGAGCAGTACTTC.

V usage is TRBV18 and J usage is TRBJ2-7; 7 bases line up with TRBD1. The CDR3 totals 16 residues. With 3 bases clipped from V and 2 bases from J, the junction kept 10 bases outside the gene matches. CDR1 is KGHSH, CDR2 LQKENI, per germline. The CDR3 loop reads CASSPPGQVHPYEQYF. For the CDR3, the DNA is TGTGCCAGCTCACCCCCCGGACAGGTTCATCCCTACGAGCAGTACTTC.

The CDR3, as DNA: TGCAGCGTTGAAGATCAGGGGGCGCAAGATGGCTACACCTTC. Translating gives CSVEDQGAQDGYTF. The chain carries TRBV29-1 and TRBJ1-2; 8 bases are a match to TRBD1. The CDR3 length is 14 residues. Trimming at V came to 0 bases and at J to 6 bases, leaving 6 bases not matched to a gene. The germline V gene encodes CDR1 SQVTM and CDR2 ANQGSEA. Filled out from reference TRBV29-1 and TRBJ1-2, the complete variable domain reads SAVISQKPSRDICQRGTSLTIQCQVDSQVTMMFWYRQQPGQSLTLIATANQGSEATYESGFVIDKFPISRPNLTFSTLTVSNMSPEDSSIYLCSVEDQGAQDGYTFGSGTRLTVV.

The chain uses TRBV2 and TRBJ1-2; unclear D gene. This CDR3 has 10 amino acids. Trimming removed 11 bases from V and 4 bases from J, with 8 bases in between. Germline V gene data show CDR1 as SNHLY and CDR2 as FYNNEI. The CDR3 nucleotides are TGTGCCGGGTGGAGCTATGGCTACACCTTC. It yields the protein CAGWSYGYTF.

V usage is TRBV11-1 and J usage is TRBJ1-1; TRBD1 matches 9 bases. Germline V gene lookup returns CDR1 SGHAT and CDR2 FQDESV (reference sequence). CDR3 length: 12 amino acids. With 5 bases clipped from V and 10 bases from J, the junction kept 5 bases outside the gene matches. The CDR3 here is CASSPDRGRAFF. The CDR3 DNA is TGTGCCAGCAGCCCGGACAGGGGTAGAGCTTTCTTT.

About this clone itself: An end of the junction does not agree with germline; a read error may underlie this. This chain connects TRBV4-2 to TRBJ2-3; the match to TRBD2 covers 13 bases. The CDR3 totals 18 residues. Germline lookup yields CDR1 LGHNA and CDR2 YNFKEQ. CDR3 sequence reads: CASSEEAAGLAGADTQYF. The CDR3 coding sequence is TGTGCCAGCAGCGAAGAGGCGGCCGGACTAGCGGGGGCAGATACGCAGTATTTT.

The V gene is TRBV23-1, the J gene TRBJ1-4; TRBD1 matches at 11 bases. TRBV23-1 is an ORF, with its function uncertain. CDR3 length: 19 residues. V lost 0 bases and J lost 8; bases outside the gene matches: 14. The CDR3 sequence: CASSQSKKVDRDRGEKLFF. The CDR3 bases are TGCGCCAGCAGTCAATCGAAAAAAGTCGACCGGGACAGGGGGGAAAAACTGTTTTTT.

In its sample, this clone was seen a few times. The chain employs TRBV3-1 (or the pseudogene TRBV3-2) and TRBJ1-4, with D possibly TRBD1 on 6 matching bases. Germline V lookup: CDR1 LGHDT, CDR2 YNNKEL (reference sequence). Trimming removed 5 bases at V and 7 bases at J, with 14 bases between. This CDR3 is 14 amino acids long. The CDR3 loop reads CASSGTGFTEKLFF. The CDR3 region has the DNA TGTGCCAGCAGCGGAACAGGGTTCACTGAAAAACTGTTTTTT.

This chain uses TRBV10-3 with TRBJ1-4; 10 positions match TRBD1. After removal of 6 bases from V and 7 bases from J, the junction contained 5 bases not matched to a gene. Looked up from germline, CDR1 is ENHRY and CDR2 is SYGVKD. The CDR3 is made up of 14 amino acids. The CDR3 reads CAIRGTGDREKLFF. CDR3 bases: TGTGCCATCAGGGGGACAGGGGATCGTGAAAAACTGTTTTTT.

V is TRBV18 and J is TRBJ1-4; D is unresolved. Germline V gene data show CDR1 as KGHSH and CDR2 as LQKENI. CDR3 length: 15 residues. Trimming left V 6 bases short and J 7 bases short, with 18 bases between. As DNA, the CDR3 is TGTGCCAGCTCTTCGCGGCCCCCGGGAGCTGAAAAACTGTTTTTT. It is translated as CASSSRPPGAEKLFF. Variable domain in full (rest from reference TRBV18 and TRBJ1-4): NAGVMQNPRHLVRRRGQEARLRCSPMKGHSHVYWYRQLPEEGLKFMVYLQKENIIDESGMPKERFSAEFPKEGPSILRIQQVVRGDSAAYFCASSSRPPGAEKLFFGSGTQLSVL.

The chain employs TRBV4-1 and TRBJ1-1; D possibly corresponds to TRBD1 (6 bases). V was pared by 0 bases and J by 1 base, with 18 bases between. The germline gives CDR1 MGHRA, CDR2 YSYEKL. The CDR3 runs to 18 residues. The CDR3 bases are TGCGCCAGCAGCCAAGAAGGAGGATGGGGGACACCGAACACTGAAGCTTTCTTT. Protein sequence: CASSQEGGWGTPNTEAFF.

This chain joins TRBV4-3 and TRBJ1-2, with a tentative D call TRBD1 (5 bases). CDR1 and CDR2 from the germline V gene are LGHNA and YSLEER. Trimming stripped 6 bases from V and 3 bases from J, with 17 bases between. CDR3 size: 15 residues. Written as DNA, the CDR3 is TGCGCCAGCAGGCCTAGTTGGGACTTCCACTATGGCTACACCTTC. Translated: CASRPSWDFHYGYTF.

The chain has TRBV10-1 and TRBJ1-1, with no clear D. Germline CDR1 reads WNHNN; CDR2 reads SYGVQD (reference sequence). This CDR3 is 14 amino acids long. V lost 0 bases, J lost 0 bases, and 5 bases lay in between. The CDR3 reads CASSESTMNTEAFF. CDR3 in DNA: TGCGCCAGCAGTGAGTCAACAATGAACACTGAAGCTTTCTTT.

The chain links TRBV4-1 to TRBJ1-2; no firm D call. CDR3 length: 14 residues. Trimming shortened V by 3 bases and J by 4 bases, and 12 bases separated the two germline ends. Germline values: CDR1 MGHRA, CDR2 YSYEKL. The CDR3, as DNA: TGCGCCAGCAGCCAGGCCTATGGGAGCTATGGCTACACCTTC. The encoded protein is CASSQAYGSYGYTF.

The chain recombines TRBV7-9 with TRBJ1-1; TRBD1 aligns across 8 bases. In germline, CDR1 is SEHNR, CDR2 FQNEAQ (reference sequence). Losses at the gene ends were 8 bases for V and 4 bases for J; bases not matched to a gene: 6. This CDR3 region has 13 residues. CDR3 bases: TGTGCCAGCGCCCGCAGGGGGCTCACTGAAGCTTTCTTT. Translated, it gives CASARRGLTEAFF.

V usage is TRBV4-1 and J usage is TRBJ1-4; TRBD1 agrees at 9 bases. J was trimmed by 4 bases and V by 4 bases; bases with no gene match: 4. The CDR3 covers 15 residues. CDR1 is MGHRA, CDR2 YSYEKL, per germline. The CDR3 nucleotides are TGCGCCAGCAGCCCGACAGGGGGAAGTAATGAAAAACTGTTTTTT. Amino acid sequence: CASSPTGGSNEKLFF.

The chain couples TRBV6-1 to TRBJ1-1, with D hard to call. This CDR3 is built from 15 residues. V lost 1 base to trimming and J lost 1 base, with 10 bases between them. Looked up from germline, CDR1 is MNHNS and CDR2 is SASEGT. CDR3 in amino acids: CASSEGSAGNTEAFF. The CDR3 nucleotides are TGTGCCAGCAGTGAAGGTTCCGCAGGGAACACTGAAGCTTTCTTT.

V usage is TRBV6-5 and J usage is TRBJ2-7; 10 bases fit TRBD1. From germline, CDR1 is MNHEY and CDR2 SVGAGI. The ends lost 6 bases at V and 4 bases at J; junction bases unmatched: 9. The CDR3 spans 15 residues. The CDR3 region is CASRVTGGGRYEQYF. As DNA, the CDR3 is TGTGCCAGCAGAGTGACAGGGGGCGGTCGATACGAGCAGTACTTC.

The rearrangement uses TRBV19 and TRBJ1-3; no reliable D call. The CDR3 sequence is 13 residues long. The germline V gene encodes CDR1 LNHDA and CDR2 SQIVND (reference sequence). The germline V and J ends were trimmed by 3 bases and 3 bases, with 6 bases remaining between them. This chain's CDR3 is CASSMSFGNTIYF. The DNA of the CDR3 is TGTGCCAGTAGTATGTCTTTTGGAAACACCATATATTTT.

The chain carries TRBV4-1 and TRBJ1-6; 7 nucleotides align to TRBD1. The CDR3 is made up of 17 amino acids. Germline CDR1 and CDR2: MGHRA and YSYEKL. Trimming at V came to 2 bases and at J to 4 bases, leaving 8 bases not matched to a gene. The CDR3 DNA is TGCGCCAGCAGCCAACACCCCCCGGGACAGTATAATTCACCCCTCCACTTT. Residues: CASSQHPPGQYNSPLHF.

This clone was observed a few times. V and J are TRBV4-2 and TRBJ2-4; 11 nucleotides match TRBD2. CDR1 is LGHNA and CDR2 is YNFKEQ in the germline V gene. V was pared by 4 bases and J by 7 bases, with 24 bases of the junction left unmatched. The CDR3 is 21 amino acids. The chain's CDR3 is CASSRRWGQGGLAGGLNIQYF. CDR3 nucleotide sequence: TGTGCCAGCAGCCGTCGATGGGGACAGGGCGGTCTAGCGGGGGGATTGAACATTCAGTACTTC.

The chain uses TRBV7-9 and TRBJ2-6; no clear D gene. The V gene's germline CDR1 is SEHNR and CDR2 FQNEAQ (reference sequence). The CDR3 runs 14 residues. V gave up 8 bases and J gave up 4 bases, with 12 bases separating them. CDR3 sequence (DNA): TGTGCCAGCGTCGACCTCAGGGGGGCCAACGTCCTGACTTTC. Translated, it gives CASVDLRGANVLTF.

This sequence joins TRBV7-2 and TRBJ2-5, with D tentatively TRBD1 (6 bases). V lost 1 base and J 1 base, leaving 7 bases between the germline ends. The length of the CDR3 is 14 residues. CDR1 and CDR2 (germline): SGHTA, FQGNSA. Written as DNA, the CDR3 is TGTGCCAGCAGCTTAGACAGGGTCCAAGAGACCCAGTACTTC. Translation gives CASSLDRVQETQYF. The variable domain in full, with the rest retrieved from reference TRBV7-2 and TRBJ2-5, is GAGVSQSPSNKVTEKGKDVELRCDPISGHTALYWYRQSLGQGLEFLIYFQGNSAPDKSGLPSDRFSAERTGGSVSTLTIQRTQQEDSAVYLCASSLDRVQETQYFGPGTRLLVL.